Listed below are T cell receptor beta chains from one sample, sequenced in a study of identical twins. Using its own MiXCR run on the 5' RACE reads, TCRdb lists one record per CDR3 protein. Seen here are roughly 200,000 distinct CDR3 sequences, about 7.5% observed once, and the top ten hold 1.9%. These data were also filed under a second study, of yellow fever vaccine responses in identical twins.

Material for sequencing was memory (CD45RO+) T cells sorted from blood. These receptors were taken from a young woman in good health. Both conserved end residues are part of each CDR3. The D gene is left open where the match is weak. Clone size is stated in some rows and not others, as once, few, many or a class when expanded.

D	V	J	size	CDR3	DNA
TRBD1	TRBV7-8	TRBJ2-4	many	CASSFSVTGENIQYF	TGTGCCAGCAGCTTCTCGGTGACAGGGGAAAACATTCAGTACTTC
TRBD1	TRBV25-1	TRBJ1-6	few	CASSDSGTGNHSPLHF	TGTGCCAGCAGTGATTCCGGGACAGGAAACCATTCACCCCTCCACTTT
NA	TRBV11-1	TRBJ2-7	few	CASSSNRLAYEQYF	TGTGCCAGCAGCTCCAACAGGTTAGCCTACGAGCAGTACTTC
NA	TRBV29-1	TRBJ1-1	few	CSAFGQLNTEAFF	TGCAGCGCATTTGGACAGCTGAACACTGAAGCTTTCTTT
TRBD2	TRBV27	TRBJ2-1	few	CASSFTSGSTDEQFF	TGTGCCAGCAGTTTCACTAGCGGGAGTACCGATGAGCAGTTCTTC
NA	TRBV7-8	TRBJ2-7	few	CASSLRFYEQYF	TGTGCCAGCAGCTTGAGATTCTACGAGCAGTACTTC
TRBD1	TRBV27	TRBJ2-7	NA	CASRTGQVSYEQYF	TGTGCCAGCAGGACGGGACAGGTGTCCTACGAGCAGTACTTC
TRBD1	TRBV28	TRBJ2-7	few	CASSGTGYEQYF	TGTGCCAGCAGCGGGACAGGATACGAGCAGTACTTC
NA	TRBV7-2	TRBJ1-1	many	CASRLRQPTEAFF	TGTGCCAGCAGACTTCGACAGCCCACTGAAGCTTTCTTT
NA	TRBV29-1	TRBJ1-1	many	CSVDYGGSWVNTEAFF	TGCAGCGTTGATTACGGGGGGAGTTGGGTGAACACTGAAGCTTTCTTT
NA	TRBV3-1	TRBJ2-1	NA	CASSSAGGTLNEQFF	TGTGCCAGCAGCTCCGCCGGGGGTACCCTCAATGAGCAGTTCTTC
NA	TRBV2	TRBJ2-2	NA	CASTASGRDSPGELFF	TGTGCCAGCACTGCCTCAGGCAGGGACTCTCCCGGGGAGCTGTTTTTT
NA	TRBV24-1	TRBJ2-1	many	CATRGTYGNDYNEQFF	TGTGCCACCAGGGGAACATACGGGAACGACTACAATGAGCAGTTCTTC
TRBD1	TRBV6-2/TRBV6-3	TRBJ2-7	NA	CASNAHRTGGMYEQYF	TGTGCCAGCAACGCCCACCGGACAGGGGGTATGTACGAGCAGTACTTC
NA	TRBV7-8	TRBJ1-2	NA	CASSSRQLNYGYTF	TGTGCCAGCAGCTCCCGTCAGCTTAACTATGGCTACACCTTC
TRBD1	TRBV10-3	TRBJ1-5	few	CAISEDRGISNQPQHF	TGTGCCATCAGTGAGGACAGGGGGATTAGCAATCAGCCCCAGCATTTT
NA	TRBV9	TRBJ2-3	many	CASSVVASSTDTQYF	TGTGCCAGCAGCGTAGTGGCGTCCAGCACAGATACGCAGTATTTT
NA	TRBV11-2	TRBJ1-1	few	CASSSRWRDTEAFF	TGTGCCAGCAGTTCTCGATGGAGGGACACTGAAGCTTTCTTT
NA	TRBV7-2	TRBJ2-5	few	CASSLLGRRGQETQYF	TGTGCCAGCAGTTTATTGGGCAGAAGGGGACAAGAGACCCAGTACTTC
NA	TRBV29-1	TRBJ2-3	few	CSVEKRGADTQYF	TGCAGCGTTGAGAAAAGGGGCGCAGATACGCAGTATTTT
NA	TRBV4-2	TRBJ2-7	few	CASSQEGTAGSPTYEQYF	TGTGCCAGCAGCCAAGAGGGTACTGCAGGGTCCCCTACCTACGAGCAGTACTTC
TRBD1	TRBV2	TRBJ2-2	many	CASNRGGGELFF	TGTGCCAGCAACAGGGGCGGCGGGGAGCTGTTTTTT
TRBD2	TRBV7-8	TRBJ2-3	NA	CASSSWFSGGSFADTQYF	TGTGCCAGCAGCTCATGGTTCAGCGGGGGGAGTTTTGCAGATACGCAGTATTTT
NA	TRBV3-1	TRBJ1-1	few	CASSPIGVQSMNTEAFF	TGTGCCAGCAGCCCCATCGGGGTGCAGAGCATGAACACTGAAGCTTTCTTT
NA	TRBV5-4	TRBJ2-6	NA	CASSLPPRAGANVLTF	TGTGCCAGCAGCCTACCCCCGCGGGCTGGGGCCAACGTCCTGACTTTC
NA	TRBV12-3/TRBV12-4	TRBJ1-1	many	CASRPEGRNTEAFF	TGTGCCAGCAGGCCGGAGGGACGGAACACTGAAGCTTTCTTT
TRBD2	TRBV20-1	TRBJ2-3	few	CSARLSGGTDTQYF	TGCAGTGCTAGACTTAGCGGGGGCACAGATACGCAGTATTTT
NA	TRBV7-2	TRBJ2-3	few	CASSLEQGRTQYF	TGTGCCAGCAGCTTAGAACAGGGGAGGACGCAGTATTTT
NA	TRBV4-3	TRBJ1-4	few	CASSPGARGATNEKLFF	TGCGCCAGCAGCCCTGGGGCCAGGGGAGCAACTAATGAAAAACTGTTTTTT
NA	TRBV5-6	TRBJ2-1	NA	CASGARNEQFF	TGTGCCAGCGGGGCCAGGAATGAGCAGTTCTTC
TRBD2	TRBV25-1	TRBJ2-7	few	CASSLTSGRDLQYF	TGTGCCAGCAGCCTTACTAGCGGGAGGGATCTACAGTACTTC
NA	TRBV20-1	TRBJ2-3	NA	CSARAGGTDTQYF	TGCAGTGCTAGAGCGGGGGGCACAGATACGCAGTATTTT
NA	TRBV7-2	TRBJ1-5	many	CASRTQGLSNQPQHF	TGTGCCAGCAGAACGCAGGGTTTAAGCAATCAGCCCCAGCATTTT
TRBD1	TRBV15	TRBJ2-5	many	CATSRAYRGIETQYF	TGTGCCACCAGCAGAGCTTACAGGGGTATAGAGACCCAGTACTTC
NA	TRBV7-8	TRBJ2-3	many	CASSLARQGTDTQYF	TGTGCCAGCAGCTTAGCGCGACAGGGCACAGATACGCAGTATTTT
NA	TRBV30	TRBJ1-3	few	CAWSPGNTIYF	TGTGCCTGGAGTCCGGGAAACACCATATATTTT
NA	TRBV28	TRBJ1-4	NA	CASSLSPLGEKLFF	TGTGCCAGCAGTTTATCCCCCTTGGGGGAAAAACTGTTTTTT
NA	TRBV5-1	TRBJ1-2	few	CASSGPRTGTNYGYTF	TGCGCCAGCAGCGGGCCACGGACGGGGACTAACTATGGCTACACCTTC
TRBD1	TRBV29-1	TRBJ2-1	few	CSVEGQGAYEQFF	TGCAGCGTTGAAGGACAGGGGGCATATGAGCAGTTCTTC
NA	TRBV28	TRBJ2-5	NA	CASTPNGYRVGQQETQYF	TGTGCCAGCACCCCCAATGGTTACAGGGTAGGGCAGCAAGAGACCCAGTACTTC
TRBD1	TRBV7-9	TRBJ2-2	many	CASSYGTGNTGELFF	TGTGCCAGCAGCTATGGGACAGGGAACACCGGGGAGCTGTTTTTT
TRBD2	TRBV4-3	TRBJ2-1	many	CASSRGTSSFNEQFF	TGCGCCAGCAGCCGAGGGACTAGCTCGTTTAATGAGCAGTTCTTC
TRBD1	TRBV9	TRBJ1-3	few	CASSVEGATGNTIYF	TGTGCCAGCAGCGTAGAGGGGGCCACTGGAAACACCATATATTTT
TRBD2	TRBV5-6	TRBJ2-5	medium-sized	CASSQGTSGTETQYF	TGTGCCAGCAGTCAAGGGACTAGCGGGACGGAGACCCAGTACTTC
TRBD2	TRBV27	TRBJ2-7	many	CASSTREGHEQYF	TGTGCCAGCAGTACCCGGGAGGGCCACGAGCAGTACTTC
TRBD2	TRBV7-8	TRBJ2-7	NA	CASSLVAGGAYEQYF	TGTGCCAGCAGCTTAGTTGCGGGGGGGGCCTACGAGCAGTACTTC
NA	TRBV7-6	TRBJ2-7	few	CASSRGQNEQYF	TGTGCCAGCAGCAGGGGACAAAACGAGCAGTACTTC
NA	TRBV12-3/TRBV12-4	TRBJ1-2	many	CASSFRYGYTF	TGTGCCAGCAGTTTCCGCTATGGCTACACCTTC
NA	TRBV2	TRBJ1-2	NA	CASSEGGSGGNYGYTF	TGTGCCAGCAGTGAAGGCGGTTCGGGGGGTAACTATGGCTACACCTTC
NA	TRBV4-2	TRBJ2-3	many	CASSQGRAEDTQYF	TGTGCCAGCAGCCAAGGAAGGGCGGAAGATACGCAGTATTTT